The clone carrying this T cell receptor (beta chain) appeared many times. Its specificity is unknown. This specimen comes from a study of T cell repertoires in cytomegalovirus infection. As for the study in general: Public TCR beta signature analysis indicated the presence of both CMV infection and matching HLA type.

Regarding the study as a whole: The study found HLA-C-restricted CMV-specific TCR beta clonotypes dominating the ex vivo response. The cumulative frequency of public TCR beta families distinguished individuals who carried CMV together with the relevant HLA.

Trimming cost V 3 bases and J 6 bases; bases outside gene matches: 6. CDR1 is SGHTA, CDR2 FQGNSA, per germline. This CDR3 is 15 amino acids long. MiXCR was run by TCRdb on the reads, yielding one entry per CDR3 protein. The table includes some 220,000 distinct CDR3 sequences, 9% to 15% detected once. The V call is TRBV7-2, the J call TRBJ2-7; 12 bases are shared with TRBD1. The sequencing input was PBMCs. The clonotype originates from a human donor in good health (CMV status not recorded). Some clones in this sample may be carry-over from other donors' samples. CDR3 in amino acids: CASSFPGQGAFEQYF. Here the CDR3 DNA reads TGTGCCAGCAGCTTTCCGGGACAGGGGGCGTTCGAGCAGTACTTC.